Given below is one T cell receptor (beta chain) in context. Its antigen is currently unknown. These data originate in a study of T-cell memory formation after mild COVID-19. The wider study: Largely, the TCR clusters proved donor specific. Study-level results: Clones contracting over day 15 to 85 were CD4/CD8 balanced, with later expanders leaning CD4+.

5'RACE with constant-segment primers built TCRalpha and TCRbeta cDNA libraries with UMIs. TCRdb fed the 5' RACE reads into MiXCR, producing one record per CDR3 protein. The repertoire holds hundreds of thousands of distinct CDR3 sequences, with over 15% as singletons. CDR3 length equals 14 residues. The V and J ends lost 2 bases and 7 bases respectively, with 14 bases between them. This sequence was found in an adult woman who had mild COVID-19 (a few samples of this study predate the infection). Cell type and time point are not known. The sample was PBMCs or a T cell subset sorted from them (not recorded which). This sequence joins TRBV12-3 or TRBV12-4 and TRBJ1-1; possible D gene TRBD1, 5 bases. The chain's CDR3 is CASSLSNRDGEAFF. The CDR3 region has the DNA TGTGCCAGCAGTTTATCAAACCGGGACGGTGAAGCTTTCTTT.